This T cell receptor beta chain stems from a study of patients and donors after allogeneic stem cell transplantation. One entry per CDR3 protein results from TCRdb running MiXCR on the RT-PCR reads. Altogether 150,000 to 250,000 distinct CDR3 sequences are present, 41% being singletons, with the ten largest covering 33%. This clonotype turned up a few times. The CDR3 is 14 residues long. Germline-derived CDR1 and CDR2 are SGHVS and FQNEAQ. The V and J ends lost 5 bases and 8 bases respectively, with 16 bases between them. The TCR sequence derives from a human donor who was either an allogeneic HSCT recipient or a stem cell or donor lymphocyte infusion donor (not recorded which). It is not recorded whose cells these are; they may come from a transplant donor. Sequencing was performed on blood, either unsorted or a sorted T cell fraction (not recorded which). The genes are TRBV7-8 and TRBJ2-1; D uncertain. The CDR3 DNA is TGTGCCAGCAGCCCCCGCCCATCTCTAGATGAGCAGTTCTTC. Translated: CASSPRPSLDEQFF. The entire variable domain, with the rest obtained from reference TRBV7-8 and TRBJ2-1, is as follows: GAGVSQSPRYKVAKRGQDVALRCDPISGHVSLFWYQQALGQGPEFLTYFQNEAQLDKSGLPSDRFFAERPEGSVSTLKIQRTQQEDSAVYLCASSPRPSLDEQFFGPGTRLTVL.